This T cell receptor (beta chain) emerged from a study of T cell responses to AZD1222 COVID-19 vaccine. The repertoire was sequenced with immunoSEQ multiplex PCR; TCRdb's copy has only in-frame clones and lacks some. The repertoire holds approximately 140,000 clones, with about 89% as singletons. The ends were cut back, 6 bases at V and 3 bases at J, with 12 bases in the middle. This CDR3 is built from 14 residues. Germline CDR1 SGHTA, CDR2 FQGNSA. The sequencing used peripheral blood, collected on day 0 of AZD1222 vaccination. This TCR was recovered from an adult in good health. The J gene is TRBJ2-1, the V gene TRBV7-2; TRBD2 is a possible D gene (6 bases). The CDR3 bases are TGTGCCAGCAGGTCCCCGGGGGACTACAATGAGCAGTTCTTC. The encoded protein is CASRSPGDYNEQFF.